What follows describes a single TCR beta chain. The antigen it binds to is not known. Base qualities are missing; no much larger clone stands one base away. CDR1 MGHDK and CDR2 SYGVNS are derived from the germline V gene. V is pruned by 8 bases and J by 5 bases, leaving 5 bases of the junction without a gene match. Counted from cysteine to phenylalanine, this CDR3 has 14 amino acids. Of all the DNA, just the CDR3 is kept, 42 bases in frame from base 1. These data belong to a study of T cell responses to AZD1222 COVID-19 vaccine (dated by TCRdb to the early 2020s). About the investigation overall: AZD1222 recipients given second doses at about 4 weeks or at about 12 weeks were pooled, since spike-specific TCR depth and breadth were not found to differ between the two schedules. Trial participants were enrolled by age into subgroups of 18-55, 56-69 and 70-plus years, and around 150, 29 and 61 TCR-sequenced participants, respectively, were included in these subgroups. TCR sequencing covered about 230 trial participants: 200 to 220 given two doses of AZD1222 and 26 given two doses of MenACWY control vaccine. Study-level results and caveats: Spike-specific TCR breadth and depth rose significantly after two AZD1222 doses compared with day 0 and with MenACWY recipients. The 56-69-year group was small, and its depth increase did not reach significance, likely because of low power. Only five or six AZD1222 recipients were SARS-CoV-2 seropositive at baseline, limiting conclusions about previously exposed vaccinees. Epitopes outside the regions mutated in the B.1.351 and B.1.1.7 variants were reportedly recognized by nearly half of the unique spike-specific TCRs. Because no day 14 peak-response samples were available, repertoires were characterized only after the peak T cell response. Participants were mostly white British, with more females than males. The authors suggested clonal diversity may have been underestimated. The whole spike protein was spanned by vaccine-associated CD4 TCRs, and dominant responses were seen in regions 160-218 and 743-854.

The CDR3 regions of human TCRbeta chains were analyzed by immunosequencing. Processing in the source paper ran as follows. Repertoire TCRs were checked for matches against a reference library of SARS-CoV-2-specific TCRs that had been generated using the MIRA antigen-specificity platform. Breadth meant the fraction of unique TCRs that were SARS-CoV-2-associated, whereas depth meant the fraction of total T cells that were SARS-CoV-2-associated. Using the MIRA data, each spike-specific TCR was mapped to the spike region that the TCR reacts to and placed in a CD4 or CD8 class. Log10-transformed breadth and depth values were compared by one-way ANOVA with Sidak's multiple comparisons tests. TCRdb limited this immuneACCESS table to in-frame rearrangements with V and J called. A share of clones is missing; checked studies link under half to unresolved V genes, and the rest is unexplained. The DNA was the basis for D and trimming; V, J and clone size are from that table. The table for this sample lists 150,000 or so clones; about 87% of them were counted only once. The top ten clones comprise less than 2.5% of the sample.

The sample's time point label, in plain terms: baseline before first vaccination. The vaccinee samples were drawn from two UK trials, COV001 and COV002, one of which was a single-blind randomized controlled phase 2/3 trial testing AZD1222 (ChAdOx1 nCoV-19) in healthy adults. For TCRbeta chain sequencing, PBMC samples from trial participants were taken at day 0 and at day 28 after the second dose. The sample in question was peripheral blood, obtained on day 0 of AZD1222 vaccination. The clonotype was recovered from an adult in good health. The sequence is built from TRBV25-1 and TRBJ2-2, and TRBD1 matches 10 of the central bases. The CDR3 sequence is CASARQGATGELFF. Here is the DNA: TGTGCCAGCGCCCGACAGGGGGCGACCGGGGAGCTGTTTTTT.